Shown below are 26 T cell receptor beta chains from a single sample sequenced in a study of PD-1 blockade in classical Hodgkin lymphoma. Sequenced by immunoSEQ multiplex PCR; TCRdb stores in-frame clones only, minus some. This sample yields about 14,000 clones, of which around four fifths are seen a single time; about 23% belongs to the top ten. Following autologous stem cell transplantation, relapse occurred in every patient, and exposure to brentuximab vedotin varied. This specimen consisted of peripheral blood mononuclear cells (PBMCs), obtained before the second cycle of nivolumab. The source is a human donor with classical Hodgkin lymphoma.

The chain recombines TRBV2 with TRBJ1-1; D is undetermined. V lost 6 bases and J 6 bases, leaving 8 bases between the germline ends. The germline CDR1 and CDR2 sequences are SNHLY and FYNNEI. This CDR3 spans 11 amino acids. The CDR3 reads CASSGEAEAFF. The CDR3 DNA reads TGTGCCAGCAGCGGGGAAGCTGAAGCTTTCTTT.

This chain joins TRBV12-2 and TRBJ1-2. TRBV12-2 is a pseudogene segment. The CDR3 is made up of 18 amino acids. The CDR3 region is CASRLERVRSGPNYGYTF. The CDR3 DNA reads TGTGCAAGTCGCTTAGAAAGGGTCAGGTCGGGCCCCAACTATGGCTACACCTTC.

The rearrangement joins TRBV6-5 to TRBJ1-2, with D tentatively TRBD1 (6 bases). From germline, CDR1 is MNHEY and CDR2 SVGAGI. V lost 5 bases, J lost 2 bases, and 9 bases lay in between. The CDR3 length is 13 residues. CDR3 loop: CASSDTGNYGYTF. The CDR3, as DNA: TGTGCCAGCAGTGATACAGGGAACTATGGCTACACCTTC.

In this sample, this clone turned up once. This chain uses TRBV4-3 with TRBJ1-6, with 7 bases identical to TRBD1. The CDR3 totals 17 residues. Germline assignment: CDR1 LGHNA and CDR2 YSLEER. Germline trimming cut 2 bases from V and 3 bases from J; bases unmatched to any gene: 7. The CDR3 nucleotides read TGCGCCAGCAGCCAACTACAGGGGAACGGCTATAATTCACCCCTCCACTTT. This translates into CASSQLQGNGYNSPLHF.

The CDR3 spells CASSLWGEQFF. CDR3 nucleotides: TGTGCCAGCAGCTTGTGGGGTGAGCAGTTCTTC. The V call is TRBV5-8, the J call TRBJ2-1; no clear D. The germline CDR1 and CDR2 sequences are SGHTS and YDEGEE. V shed 1 base and J shed 9 bases, with 5 bases lying between them. CDR3 size: 11 residues.

The chain uses TRBV10-1 and TRBJ2-6, with D uncertain. The CDR3 has 16 amino acids. V was clipped by 3 bases and J by 4 bases, with 13 bases between them. Germline values: CDR1 WNHNN, CDR2 SYGVQD (reference sequence). CDR3 DNA: TGCGCCAGCAGTGACGGACCGTACCTAGGGGCCAACGTCCTGACTTTC. It is translated as CASSDGPYLGANVLTF.

The chain couples TRBV9 to TRBJ2-7, with 7 bases fitting TRBD1. Germline CDR1 reads SGDLS; CDR2 reads YYNGEE. This CDR3 is 14 amino acids long. The J segment lost 5 bases and the V segment lost 7 bases, leaving 12 bases of the junction unmatched. CDR3 in DNA: TGTGCCAGCGCGCCCGACAGGGACGGCCACGAGCAGTACTTC. As protein: CASAPDRDGHEQYF.

The chain links TRBV6-5 to TRBJ2-1, with D possibly matching TRBD1 (5 bases). This CDR3 contains 11 residues. Germline lookup yields CDR1 MNHEY and CDR2 SVGAGI. V lost 5 bases and J 6 bases, leaving 5 bases between the germline ends. CDR3 residues: CASSQGNEQFF. The CDR3 DNA reads TGTGCCAGCAGTCAGGGCAATGAGCAGTTCTTC.

The CDR3, as DNA: TGTGCCAGCAGCGCCTCCATGGGGGCGGGTGAGCAGTTCTTC. Its translation is CASSASMGAGEQFF. This chain links TRBV5-5 with TRBJ2-1, with D perhaps TRBD1 (6 bases). Trimming shortened V by 4 bases and J by 9 bases, and 17 bases separated the two germline ends. The CDR3 extends over 14 amino acids. The germline gives CDR1 SGHKS, CDR2 YYEKEE (reference sequence).

The chain combines TRBV28 with TRBJ2-1, with a weak D call TRBD1 (7 bases). This CDR3 spans 13 amino acids. The germline gives CDR1 MDHEN, CDR2 SYDVKM. The V end was cut by 8 bases, the J end by 7 bases, with 15 bases between. DNA for the CDR3: TGTGCCAGCCGCGGGACAGTTGTGAATGAGCAGTTCTTC. Its protein product is CASRGTVVNEQFF.

CDR3 bases: TGTGCCAGTAGTATGAGGACGACAACTAATGAAAAACTGTTTTTT. Translation: CASSMRTTTNEKLFF. V and J are TRBV19 and TRBJ1-4; D unresolved. Trimming took 3 bases from V and 0 from J, leaving 8 bases between them. Germline CDR1 and CDR2: LNHDA and SQIVND (reference sequence). This CDR3 comprises 15 residues.

V and J are TRBV5-8 and TRBJ1-2; TRBD1 might be the D (5 bases). V shed 4 bases and J shed 6 bases, with 13 bases lying between them. The germline CDR1 and CDR2 sequences are SGHTS and YDEGEE. The CDR3 is made up of 13 amino acids. CDR3 sequence: CASSPLKGDGYTF. DNA for the CDR3: TGTGCCAGCAGCCCCTTGAAAGGGGATGGCTACACCTTC. Full variable domain (rest looked up from reference TRBV5-8 and TRBJ1-2): EAGVTQSPTHLIKTRGQQATLRCSPISGHTSVYWYQQALGLGLQFLLWYDEGEERNRGNFPPRFSGRQFPNYSSELNVNALELEDSALYLCASSPLKGDGYTFGSGTRLTVV.

The genes are TRBV11-1 and TRBJ1-5; TRBD1 is a possible D gene (6 bases). CDR1 SGHAT and CDR2 FQDESV come from the germline V gene (reference sequence). V was cut by 7 bases and J by 3 bases, with 13 bases left in between. This CDR3 spans 14 amino acids. The DNA for the CDR3 is TGTGCCAGCAACACAAACAGGGTCAATCAGCCCCAGCATTTT. Amino acids: CASNTNRVNQPQHF. Combining the CDR3 with reference TRBV11-1 and TRBJ1-5 gives the whole variable domain EAEVAQSPRYKITEKSQAVAFWCDPISGHATLYWYRQILGQGPELLVQFQDESVVDDSQLPKDRFSAERLKGVDSTLKIQPAELGDSAMYLCASNTNRVNQPQHFGDGTRLSIL.

V is TRBV21-1 and J is TRBJ2-2; the table's D call TRBD2 went unverified against the DNA. TRBV21-1 has pseudogene status. CDR3 length equals 15 residues. The CDR3 DNA sequence: TGTGCCAGCAGCACCGGGGGACCGAACACCGGGGAGCTGTTTTTT. Protein product: CASSTGGPNTGELFF.

The chain carries TRBV27 and TRBJ2-6; D remains unclear. Trimming stripped 2 bases from V and 0 bases from J, with 5 bases between. The CDR3 is 15 amino acids. The germline V gene has CDR1 MNHEY and CDR2 SMNVEV (reference sequence). Here the CDR3 reads CASSLSPSGANVLTF. For the CDR3, the DNA is TGTGCCAGCAGTTTAAGCCCCTCTGGGGCCAACGTCCTGACTTTC.

The chain carries TRBV28 and TRBJ1-6, with TRBD1 identical over 7 bases. Germline values: CDR1 MDHEN, CDR2 SYDVKM. The CDR3 is made up of 16 amino acids. J gave up 1 base and V 5 bases, and 5 bases lay outside the gene matches. The chain's CDR3 is CASSHSTGSYNSPLHF. The CDR3, as DNA: TGTGCCAGCAGTCATTCGACAGGGTCCTATAATTCACCCCTCCACTTT.

The chain employs TRBV4-1 and TRBJ2-5, with a tentative D call TRBD2 (5 bases). Trimming took 1 base from V and 1 from J, leaving 13 bases between them. Per the germline V gene, CDR1 is MGHRA and CDR2 is YSYEKL. There are 16 residues in the CDR3. CDR3 DNA: TGCGCCAGCAGCCAAGGGAATGGACTGTCCCAAGAGACCCAGTACTTC. This encodes CASSQGNGLSQETQYF.

The V and J genes are TRBV5-1 and TRBJ2-3; D perhaps matches TRBD1 (5 bases). V lost 7 bases, J lost 2 bases, and 14 bases lay in between. This CDR3 has 14 residues. CDR1 SGHRS and CDR2 YFSETQ come from the germline V gene. The CDR3 loop is CASGAGRYTDTQYF. CDR3 nucleotide sequence: TGCGCCAGCGGGGCAGGCCGATACACAGATACGCAGTATTTT.

The genes are TRBV6-5 and TRBJ1-1, with no clear D. The germline V gene has CDR1 MNHEY and CDR2 SVGAGI. CDR3 length: 13 residues. The germline V and J ends were trimmed by 10 bases and 0 bases, with 12 bases remaining between them. DNA of the CDR3: TGTGCCACAACTGGGGAGATGAACACTGAAGCTTTCTTT. It encodes CATTGEMNTEAFF.

The CDR3 sequence is CASSFGYGGETQYF. The CDR3 DNA reads TGTGCCAGTAGTTTCGGCTACGGGGGAGAGACCCAGTACTTC. This sequence joins TRBV19 and TRBJ2-5, with D possibly being TRBD2 (6 bases). The CDR3 is 14 residues long. CDR1 and CDR2 from the germline V gene are LNHDA and SQIVND (reference sequence). V lost 5 bases, J lost 4 bases, and 14 bases lay in between.

CDR3 sequence (DNA): TGTGCCAGCAGCCAGGCCGGGACAGCGAACACCGGGGAGCTGTTTTTT. Amino acid sequence: CASSQAGTANTGELFF. The J gene is TRBJ2-2, the V gene TRBV7-2; 7 nucleotides align to TRBD1. In germline, CDR1 is SGHTA, CDR2 FQGNSA. Germline trimming cut 5 bases from V and 0 bases from J; bases unmatched to any gene: 6. CDR3 length: 16 amino acids. The variable domain in full, with the rest retrieved from reference TRBV7-2 and TRBJ2-2, is GAGVSQSPSNKVTEKGKDVELRCDPISGHTALYWYRQSLGQGLEFLIYFQGNSAPDKSGLPSDRFSAERTGGSVSTLTIQRTQQEDSAVYLCASSQAGTANTGELFFGEGSRLTVL.

The V gene is TRBV10-1, the J gene TRBJ2-2, with unresolved D. The V end lost 0 bases, the J end lost 6 bases, and 5 bases lay between the germline ends. Germline V gene data show CDR1 as WNHNN and CDR2 as SYGVQD (reference sequence). The CDR3 loop spans 13 amino acids. CDR3 coding DNA: TGCGCCAGCAGTGAGTCGACTCCCGGGGAGCTGTTTTTT. Its protein product is CASSESTPGELFF.

This rearrangement joins TRBV4-3 to TRBJ1-2, with TRBD1 matching 8 bases. This CDR3 region has 14 residues. The V and J ends lost 4 bases and 2 bases, in that order; junction bases with no gene match: 3. Germline values: CDR1 LGHNA, CDR2 YSLEER. CDR3 protein: CASSPYRGNYGYTF. CDR3 coding DNA: TGCGCCAGCAGCCCATACAGGGGGAACTATGGCTACACCTTC.

The chain combines TRBV7-5 with TRBJ1-5; TRBD1, the table's D call, lacks a check against the DNA. TRBV7-5 represents a pseudogene. The CDR3 has 14 amino acids. The CDR3 sequence is CASSPGHKDQPQHF. The DNA for the CDR3 is TGTGCCAGCAGCCCGGGACATAAGGATCAGCCCCAGCATTTT.

The chain employs TRBV27 and TRBJ1-2; D is unresolved. CDR1 MNHEY and CDR2 SMNVEV come from the germline V gene (reference sequence). This CDR3 comprises 13 residues. With 4 bases removed from V and 5 bases from J, the gap between germline ends came to 11 bases. Written as DNA, the CDR3 is TGTGCCAGCAGTTCTCAAAACAATTATGGCTACACCTTC. Protein product: CASSSQNNYGYTF.

V and J are TRBV2 and TRBJ2-7; tentative D call: TRBD2 (5 bases). V lost 8 bases and J 4 bases, leaving 12 bases between the germline ends. Germline V gene sequence: CDR1 SNHLY, CDR2 FYNNEI. There are 12 residues in the CDR3. DNA of the CDR3: TGTGCCAGCTCAAAGAGGGCTTACGAGCAGTACTTC. The encoded protein is CASSKRAYEQYF.